The 15 T cell receptor beta chains listed next were all sequenced from one sample in a study of beta chain features in type 1 diabetes. The entirety of the isolated RNA underwent reverse transcription, so expressed TCRB transcripts were sequenced. TCRdb's copy holds only in-frame clones and misses some; the assay was immunoSEQ multiplex PCR. The sample shows hundreds of thousands of clones, around a sixth of them seen only once. The material sequenced was naive CD4+ T cells from blood. The source is a woman aged 18-35 years in good health.

This clone appeared many times. This chain uses TRBV13 with TRBJ2-1; 7 bases agree with TRBD1. V lost 5 bases, J lost 8 bases, and 6 bases stayed unmatched. The length of the CDR3 is 13 residues. Germline V gene lookup returns CDR1 PRHDT and CDR2 FYEKMQ (reference sequence). CDR3 in DNA: TGTGCCAGCAGCGCGTACAGGGGCCATGAGCAGTTCTTC. It specifies CASSAYRGHEQFF.

V gene TRBV5-1 combines with J gene TRBJ2-2; 10 nucleotides align to TRBD2. The CDR3 is 15 residues long. J gave up 7 bases and V 4 bases, and 7 bases lay outside the gene matches. Germline-derived CDR1 and CDR2 are SGHRS and YFSETQ. For the CDR3, the DNA is TGCGCCAGCAGCCCGAGCGGGAGGGCCGGCGGGGAGCTGTTTTTT. Translation gives CASSPSGRAGGELFF. The full variable domain, rest sourced from reference TRBV5-1 and TRBJ2-2, is KAGVTQTPRYLIKTRGQQVTLSCSPISGHRSVSWYQQTPGQGLQFLFEYFSETQRNKGNFPGRFSGRQFSNSRSEMNVSTLELGDSALYLCASSPSGRAGGELFFGEGSRLTVL.

This clone was observed a handful of times. The gene calls are TRBV5-4 and TRBJ2-6, with 9 bases that match TRBD1. V trimming: 3 bases; J trimming: 1 base; junction bases outside the gene matches: 8. This CDR3 region has 18 residues. Germline V CDR1 and CDR2: SGHNT, YYREEE (reference sequence). The CDR3 region is CASSSIGTGLSGANVLTF. The CDR3 DNA sequence: TGTGCCAGCAGCTCTATCGGGACAGGGCTTTCTGGGGCCAACGTCCTGACTTTC.

Only a few counts were recorded for this clone. The chain joins TRBV2 to TRBJ2-2, with unresolved D. CDR1 and CDR2 from the germline V gene are SNHLY and FYNNEI. V was clipped by 4 bases and J by 10 bases, with 13 bases between them. The length of the CDR3 is 13 residues. The CDR3 DNA sequence: TGTGCCAGCAGTGCCGGGCCCCAGGTGGAGCTGTTTTTT. Translation gives CASSAGPQVELFF.

The rearrangement joins TRBV9 to TRBJ2-3; no clear D. This CDR3 contains 15 residues. CDR1 is SGDLS and CDR2 is YYNGEE in the germline V gene. Trimming left V 3 bases short and J 1 base short, with 12 bases between. DNA for the CDR3: TGTGCCAGCAGCGAAACCTCGACTGGCACAGATACGCAGTATTTT. The encoded protein is CASSETSTGTDTQYF.

This clone was detected only a few times. The chain combines TRBV28 with TRBJ1-1; 9 bases fit TRBD1. After removal of 5 bases from V and 2 bases from J, the junction contained 6 bases not matched to a gene. Per the germline V gene, CDR1 is MDHEN and CDR2 is SYDVKM. CDR3 size: 15 residues. Here the CDR3 reads CASSPRDRDNTEAFF. CDR3 in DNA: TGTGCCAGCAGTCCGAGGGACAGGGACAACACTGAAGCTTTCTTT.

The V and J genes are TRBV27 and TRBJ2-1, with 12 bases identical to TRBD2. CDR3 length: 16 residues. Germline CDR1 reads MNHEY; CDR2 reads SMNVEV (reference sequence). The V gene end was trimmed by 1 base and the J gene end by 11 bases; junction bases not matched to a gene: 9. CDR3 in amino acids: CASSLFSYLAGGKQFF. Here the CDR3 DNA reads TGTGCCAGCAGTTTATTTTCGTACCTAGCGGGAGGGAAGCAGTTCTTC.

This clone was counted a few times. The CDR3 coding sequence is TGTGCCAGCAGCTCTCTTGTAGGGGGGGTAGCCTCCTACAATGAGCAGTTCTTC. Translating gives CASSSLVGGVASYNEQFF. The genes are TRBV5-6 and TRBJ2-1; tentative D call: TRBD2 (7 bases). CDR3 length: 18 residues. The ends were cut back, 3 bases at V and 0 bases at J, with 19 bases in the middle. Germline CDR1 reads SGHDT; CDR2 reads YYEEEE.

This clone was seen a few times. The V call is TRBV18, the J call TRBJ1-2, with TRBD1 identical over 9 bases. Trimming took 4 bases from V and 6 from J; bases not matched to a gene: 12. The germline gives CDR1 KGHSH, CDR2 LQKENI. The CDR3 consists of 16 residues. Written as DNA, the CDR3 is TGTGCCAGCTCACGCACAGGGGGCCGAGTTTTAGATGGCTACACCTTC. It yields the protein CASSRTGGRVLDGYTF.

V gene TRBV7-9 combines with J gene TRBJ1-4; D may be TRBD1 (5 bases). The V end was cut by 3 bases, the J end by 0 bases, with 8 bases between. The CDR3 sequence is 15 residues long. CDR1 and CDR2 from the germline V gene are SEHNR and FQNEAQ (reference sequence). CDR3 bases: TGTGCCAGCAGCTTCGGGGGACCAACTAATGAAAAACTGTTTTTT. Its protein product is CASSFGGPTNEKLFF.

This chain links TRBV19 with TRBJ1-5; 8 positions match TRBD1. V was pared by 5 bases and J by 5 bases, with 8 bases of the junction left unmatched. The CDR3 contains 15 residues. Germline-derived CDR1 and CDR2 are LNHDA and SQIVND (reference sequence). The CDR3 is CASSYGQGVDQPQHF. The CDR3 DNA follows: TGTGCCAGTAGTTATGGACAGGGCGTTGATCAGCCCCAGCATTTT. The full variable domain, completed using reference TRBV19 and TRBJ1-5, is DGGITQSPKYLFRKEGQNVTLSCEQNLNHDAMYWYRQDPGQGLRLIYYSQIVNDFQKGDIAEGYSVSREKKESFPLTVTSAQKNPTAFYLCASSYGQGVDQPQHFGDGTRLSIL.

The CDR3 reads CATSRDQSGNQPQHF. The CDR3 nucleotides are TGTGCCACCAGCAGAGATCAGAGCGGTAATCAGCCCCAGCATTTT. The V and J genes are TRBV15 and TRBJ1-5; no firm D call. Germline V CDR1 and CDR2: LNHNV, YYDKDF (reference sequence). The CDR3 is 15 residues long. The V end was cut by 0 bases, the J end by 4 bases, with 10 bases between.

Worth noting for this clone: The sample has other DNA sequences that encode this CDR3 too. This chain links TRBV7-2 with TRBJ2-7; no reliable D call. In germline, CDR1 is SGHTA, CDR2 FQGNSA. Trimming took off 2 bases at V and 1 base at J, with 0 bases between the two ends. This CDR3 spans 11 amino acids. CDR3: CASSLSYEQYF. Here the CDR3 DNA reads TGTGCCAGCAGCTTATCCTACGAGCAGTACTTC.

V gene TRBV7-9 combines with J gene TRBJ1-1, with D possibly matching TRBD1 (6 bases). This CDR3 is built from 15 residues. Germline CDR1 is SEHNR and CDR2 is FQNEAQ (reference sequence). V was cut by 5 bases and J by 1 base, with 14 bases left in between. This CDR3 is CASSGGGTTNTEAFF. The CDR3 DNA is TGTGCCAGCAGCGGCGGGGGGACAACGAACACTGAAGCTTTCTTT.

The rearrangement links TRBV7-3 to TRBJ1-2; no clear D gene. CDR1 is SGHTA, CDR2 FQGTGA, per germline. This CDR3 has 14 residues. V was clipped by 2 bases and J by 6 bases, with 13 bases between them. The CDR3 bases are TGTGCCAGCAGCTTAGCATCGGGGAGGGATGGCTACACCTTC. This encodes CASSLASGRDGYTF.